This T cell receptor beta chain is drawn from a study of T cell responses to AZD1222 COVID-19 vaccine. This CDR3 contains 16 residues. The trim removed 2 bases at V and 0 bases at J, leaving 6 bases unmatched. The germline gives CDR1 MNHEY, CDR2 SVGAGI. Profiling relied on immunoSEQ multiplex PCR, and the TCRdb table lists in-frame clones only, not all of them. This table holds 110,000 to 150,000 clones, 90% to 95% found once. On this clone: Its antigen is unknown.

Study-wide findings and caveats: Spike-specific TCR repertoires showed rising breadth and depth after two AZD1222 doses. Clonal diversity was possibly underestimated, and the donors were mostly white British, with more females. Seropositive status at baseline applied to only 6 or 7 AZD1222 recipients. Nearly half of spike-specific TCRs reportedly go after variant regions that carry no mutations.

The origin of this receptor is an adult in good health. Sequenced here: peripheral blood, sampled on day 0 of AZD1222 vaccination. This chain joins TRBV6-5 and TRBJ1-2; 7 bases align to TRBD1. The CDR3 sequence: CASSYGTAISNYGYTF. The CDR3 coding sequence is TGTGCCAGCAGTTACGGGACAGCCATCTCTAACTATGGCTACACCTTC.